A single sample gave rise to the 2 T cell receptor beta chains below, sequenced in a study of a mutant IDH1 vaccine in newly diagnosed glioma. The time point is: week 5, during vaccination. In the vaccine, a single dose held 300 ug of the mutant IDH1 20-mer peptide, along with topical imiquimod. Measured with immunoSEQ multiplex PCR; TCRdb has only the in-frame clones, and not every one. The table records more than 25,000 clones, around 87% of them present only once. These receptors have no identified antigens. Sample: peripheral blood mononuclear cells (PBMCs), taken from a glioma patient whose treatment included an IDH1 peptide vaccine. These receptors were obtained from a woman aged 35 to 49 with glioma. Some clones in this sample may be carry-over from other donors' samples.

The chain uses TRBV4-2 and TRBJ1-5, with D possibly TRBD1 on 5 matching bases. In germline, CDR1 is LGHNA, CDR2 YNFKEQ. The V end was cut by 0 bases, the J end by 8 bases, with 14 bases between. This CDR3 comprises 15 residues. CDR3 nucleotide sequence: TGTGCCAGCAGCCAAGAATTCGGGGACCTGAAGCCCCAGCATTTT. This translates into CASSQEFGDLKPQHF.

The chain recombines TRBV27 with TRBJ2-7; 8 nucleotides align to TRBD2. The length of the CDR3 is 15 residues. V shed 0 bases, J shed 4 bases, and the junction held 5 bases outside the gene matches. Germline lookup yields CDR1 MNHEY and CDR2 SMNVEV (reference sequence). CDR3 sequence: CASSLSPAGVYEQYF. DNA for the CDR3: TGTGCCAGCAGTTTATCGCCAGCGGGAGTTTACGAGCAGTACTTC.